This passage covers 30 T cell receptor beta chains from one sample sequenced in a study of blood T cell repertoires in COVID-19. Method: immunoSEQ multiplex PCR; TCRdb's copy keeps in-frame clones and lacks some. The data contain 150,000 to 200,000 clones, roughly 80% of them singletons. Sequencing input: PBMCs or T cells enriched from blood (not recorded which). These receptors were taken from a middle-aged man who had recovered from COVID-19.

V is TRBV7-2 and J is TRBJ2-7; 10 positions match TRBD1. This CDR3 has 17 residues. The junction had 9 bases not matched to a gene; V was cut back by 3 bases and J by 1 base. Germline assignment: CDR1 SGHTA and CDR2 FQGNSA. In DNA form, the CDR3 reads TGTGCCAGCAGCTTCCCAGTCAGGACAGGGGGTTCCTACGAGCAGTACTTC. It encodes CASSFPVRTGGSYEQYF.

J is TRBJ2-3 and V is TRBV5-1; weak D call: TRBD2 (5 bases). The V end lost 4 bases, the J end lost 4 bases, and 10 bases lay between the germline ends. CDR3 length: 13 residues. Germline CDR1 and CDR2: SGHRS and YFSETQ. The CDR3 DNA follows: TGCGCCAGCAGCGGAAGGACTGCAGATACGCAGTATTTT. It is translated as CASSGRTADTQYF.

J is TRBJ1-2 and V is TRBV4-3; the D gene is possibly TRBD1 (6 bases). Per germline, CDR1 LGHNA and CDR2 YSLEER. V lost 1 base and J 8 bases, leaving 11 bases between the germline ends. This CDR3 comprises 13 residues. The CDR3 reads CASSQADRRGYTF. The CDR3 DNA is TGCGCCAGCAGCCAAGCTGACAGGAGAGGCTACACCTTC.

The J gene is TRBJ2-1, the V gene TRBV9; 8 nucleotides align to TRBD2. The CDR3 loop spans 14 amino acids. J gave up 7 bases and V 6 bases, and 9 bases lay outside the gene matches. The germline V gene encodes CDR1 SGDLS and CDR2 YYNGEE. CDR3: CASNGGGLWNEQFF. CDR3 DNA sequence: TGTGCCAGCAATGGCGGGGGGCTATGGAATGAGCAGTTCTTC.

The rearrangement uses TRBV3-1 (or the pseudogene TRBV3-2) and TRBJ1-5; the D gene is possibly TRBD1 (6 bases). V was clipped by 8 bases and J by 2 bases, with 10 bases between them. Germline lookup yields CDR1 LGHDT and CDR2 YNNKEL (reference sequence). This CDR3 is 13 amino acids long. In DNA, the CDR3 is TGTGCCAGCTCGAACAGGGGCAATCAGCCCCAGCATTTT. Translation gives CASSNRGNQPQHF.

CDR3 protein: CASSERGRISTDTQYF. The CDR3 DNA reads as TGTGCCAGCAGCGAGCGGGGGAGGATAAGCACAGATACGCAGTATTTT. The chain couples TRBV7-9 to TRBJ2-3; 8 positions match TRBD2. There are 16 residues in the CDR3. After removal of 5 bases from V and 0 bases from J, the junction contained 7 bases not matched to a gene. Per germline, CDR1 SEHNR and CDR2 FQNEAQ (reference sequence). Variable domain in full (rest from reference TRBV7-9 and TRBJ2-3): DTGVSQNPRHKITKRGQNVTFRCDPISEHNRLYWYRQTLGQGPEFLTYFQNEAQLEKSRLLSDRFSAERPKGSFSTLEIQRTEQGDSAMYLCASSERGRISTDTQYFGPGTRLTVL.

This clone is a singleton in its sample. The chain links TRBV5-5 to TRBJ1-5; 11 bases agree with TRBD1. The CDR3 has 17 amino acids. The ends lost 1 base at V and 4 bases at J; junction bases unmatched: 7. Germline V lookup: CDR1 SGHKS, CDR2 YYEKEE (reference sequence). CDR3 protein: CASSLSGQGARNQPQHF. The CDR3 coding sequence is TGTGCCAGCAGCTTGAGCGGACAGGGGGCCAGGAATCAGCCCCAGCATTTT. Using reference TRBV5-5 and TRBJ1-5 for the parts outside the CDR3, the full variable domain is DAGVTQSPTHLIKTRGQQVTLRCSPISGHKSVSWYQQVLGQGPQFIFQYYEKEERGRGNFPDRFSARQFPNYSSELNVNALLLGDSALYLCASSLSGQGARNQPQHFGDGTRLSIL.

The V call is TRBV4-3, the J call TRBJ1-4, with D maybe TRBD1 (5 bases). Trimming pared 0 bases from V and 3 bases from J, leaving 23 bases between. Germline CDR1 is LGHNA and CDR2 is YSLEER. This CDR3 has 20 amino acids. The CDR3 DNA sequence: TGCGCCAGCAGCCAAGAAGCAGGGATCTCGGCCAGCAGCTCTAATGAAAAACTGTTTTTT. Its protein is CASSQEAGISASSSNEKLFF.

The chain is built from TRBV28 and TRBJ1-5; D is undetermined. This CDR3 is 8 amino acids long. Germline loops: CDR1 MDHEN, CDR2 SYDVKM. V dropped 10 bases and J dropped 15 bases, with 10 bases sitting between them. CDR3 in amino acids: CATIPGHF. DNA of the CDR3: TGTGCCACTATCCCGGGGCATTTT.

V is TRBV4-3 and J is TRBJ1-2, with 8 bases aligning to TRBD1. The CDR3 is made up of 13 amino acids. The germline V gene has CDR1 LGHNA and CDR2 YSLEER. Unmatched junction bases numbered 6, after V lost 4 bases and J lost 8 bases. The CDR3 sequence is CASSPQGARGYTF. CDR3 in DNA: TGCGCCAGCAGCCCGCAGGGGGCGAGGGGCTACACCTTC.

The chain is built from TRBV12-2 and TRBJ1-5; the D call TRBD1 from the table was never checked on the DNA. TRBV12-2 is tagged as a pseudogene. This CDR3 has 14 residues. The CDR3 DNA sequence: TGTGCAAGTCGCCGACAGGGCTGGATACGGCCCCAGCATTTT. Translated, it gives CASRRQGWIRPQHF.

The CDR3 region is CASTSNQETQYF. The CDR3 DNA reads as TGTGCCAGCACTAGCAACCAAGAGACCCAGTACTTC. V and J are TRBV2 and TRBJ2-5, with a possible D match to TRBD2 (5 bases). The CDR3 sequence is 12 residues long. V lost 7 bases and J lost 0, with 6 bases in between. Germline lookup yields CDR1 SNHLY and CDR2 FYNNEI.

The V call is TRBV3-1 (or the pseudogene TRBV3-2), the J call TRBJ1-6, with TRBD1 as a possible D gene (5 bases). The germline V gene has CDR1 LGHDT and CDR2 YNNKEL (reference sequence). Trimming took 0 bases from V and 7 from J, leaving 13 bases between them. The CDR3 is made up of 16 amino acids. This CDR3 is CASSQDYEGRNSPLHF. The CDR3 DNA reads as TGTGCCAGCAGCCAAGATTATGAGGGGAGGAATTCACCCCTCCACTTT.

CDR3 nucleotide sequence: TGTGCCAGCAGTGCACAGGTGAACACTGAAGCTTTCTTT. Encoded protein: CASSAQVNTEAFF. This chain uses TRBV6-4 with TRBJ1-1, with D perhaps TRBD1 (5 bases). The CDR3 sequence is 13 residues long. V lost 4 bases, J lost 0 bases, and 6 bases lay in between. Germline CDR1 is MRHNA and CDR2 is SNTAGT.

The chain uses TRBV19 and TRBJ1-3; 7 positions match TRBD1. The V gene end was trimmed by 5 bases and the J gene end by 1 base; junction bases not matched to a gene: 2. Germline lookup yields CDR1 LNHDA and CDR2 SQIVND (reference sequence). This CDR3 spans 14 amino acids. The CDR3 DNA sequence: TGTGCCAGTAGTCAGACAGGGTCTGGAAACACCATATATTTT. Its translation: CASSQTGSGNTIYF.

There are a few counts of this clone. The V gene is TRBV18, the J gene TRBJ1-2; 7 bases match TRBD1. CDR1 and CDR2 (germline): KGHSH, LQKENI. J gave up 6 bases and V 4 bases, and 2 bases lay outside the gene matches. The CDR3 contains 12 residues. CDR3 residues: CASSLDRDGYTF. DNA of the CDR3: TGTGCCAGCTCACTAGACAGGGATGGCTACACCTTC.

The chain combines TRBV2 with TRBJ1-4; 11 nucleotides line up with TRBD1. This CDR3 is 15 amino acids long. CDR1 is SNHLY and CDR2 is FYNNEI in the germline V gene. V shed 5 bases, J shed 7 bases, and the junction held 6 bases outside the gene matches. In nucleotides, the CDR3 is TGTGCCAGCAGTAGCGGACAGGGGGCAGTTGAAAAACTGTTTTTT. It specifies CASSSGQGAVEKLFF.

This rearrangement joins TRBV11-2 to TRBJ2-5; tentatively, D is TRBD1 (5 bases). The V end lost 3 bases, the J end lost 4 bases, and 9 bases lay between the germline ends. Germline V gene sequence: CDR1 SGHAT, CDR2 FQNNGV. CDR3 length: 13 residues. The CDR3 loop reads CASSLARAETQYF. For the CDR3, the DNA is TGTGCCAGCAGCTTGGCCAGGGCAGAGACCCAGTACTTC.

The chain is built from TRBV10-3 and TRBJ2-3; D might be TRBD1 (6 bases). Looked up from germline, CDR1 is ENHRY and CDR2 is SYGVKD. CDR3 length: 16 residues. Trimming cost V 6 bases and J 0 bases, with 16 bases left between them. CDR3 sequence: CAISPTQGPSTDTQYF. The CDR3 DNA reads as TGTGCCATCAGCCCCACACAGGGTCCTAGCACAGATACGCAGTATTTT.

The V call is TRBV4-2, the J call TRBJ1-2, with D maybe TRBD1 (6 bases). The CDR3 runs 14 residues. Deletions cut 5 bases from V and 4 bases from J, with 14 bases between. Germline CDR1 and CDR2: LGHNA and YNFKEQ. CDR3 region: CASSSYRDGYGYTF. The CDR3 DNA follows: TGTGCCAGCAGCTCCTACAGGGACGGCTATGGCTACACCTTC.

This chain connects TRBV18 to TRBJ1-2; a weak D match, TRBD1 (6 bases). The germline CDR1 and CDR2 sequences are KGHSH and LQKENI. The CDR3 spans 13 residues. The V end was cut by 6 bases, the J end by 8 bases, with 16 bases between. CDR3 sequence: CASSHSDSRGYTF. The CDR3 coding sequence is TGTGCCAGCTCTCACTCGGACAGTCGAGGCTACACCTTC. Together with reference TRBV18 and TRBJ1-2, the CDR3 gives the full variable domain: NAGVMQNPRHLVRRRGQEARLRCSPMKGHSHVYWYRQLPEEGLKFMVYLQKENIIDESGMPKERFSAEFPKEGPSILRIQQVVRGDSAAYFCASSHSDSRGYTFGSGTRLTVV.

This sequence joins TRBV5-1 and TRBJ1-4; D is perhaps TRBD1 (6 bases). Germline V CDR1 and CDR2: SGHRS, YFSETQ. Trimming stripped 2 bases from V and 7 bases from J, with 12 bases between. This CDR3 comprises 14 residues. The CDR3 region is CASSLQGVGEKLFF. Here the CDR3 DNA reads TGCGCCAGCAGCTTACAGGGAGTTGGTGAAAAACTGTTTTTT.

The rearrangement uses TRBV25-1 and TRBJ1-1; D possibly corresponds to TRBD1 (5 bases). Trimming removed 4 bases at V and 10 bases at J, with 13 bases between. Germline V lookup: CDR1 MGHDK, CDR2 SYGVNS. This CDR3 is 12 amino acids long. The CDR3 nucleotides are TGTGCCAGCAGTGGGTCGACAAGGGGAGCTTTCTTT. Its translation is CASSGSTRGAFF.

The chain links TRBV4-2 to TRBJ1-6; 11 bases line up with TRBD1. J lost 7 bases, V lost 4 bases, and 9 bases had no gene match. The germline CDR1 and CDR2 sequences are LGHNA and YNFKEQ. The CDR3 covers 17 residues. The CDR3 sequence: CASSRVRDRGVNSPLHF. Here the CDR3 DNA reads TGTGCCAGCAGCCGAGTCCGGGACAGGGGGGTAAATTCACCCCTCCACTTT.

This sequence joins TRBV6-5 and TRBJ2-2; perhaps TRBD1 as D (5 bases). The V end lost 6 bases, the J end lost 0 bases, and 8 bases lay between the germline ends. Per the germline V gene, CDR1 is MNHEY and CDR2 is SVGAGI. This CDR3 has 14 amino acids. This chain's CDR3 is CASRGRPNTGELFF. The CDR3 nucleotides read TGTGCCAGCAGGGGGCGGCCGAACACCGGGGAGCTGTTTTTT.

The chain joins TRBV27 to TRBJ2-7, with 8 bases identical to TRBD2. The CDR3 is 13 amino acids. Germline lookup yields CDR1 MNHEY and CDR2 SMNVEV (reference sequence). The V and J ends lost 6 bases and 1 base, in that order; junction bases with no gene match: 2. The CDR3 loop is CASRGLGSYEQYF. In DNA, the CDR3 is TGTGCCAGCAGGGGACTAGGGTCCTACGAGCAGTACTTC.

The V call is TRBV10-3, the J call TRBJ2-7, with a possible D match to TRBD1 (5 bases). This CDR3 comprises 14 residues. V was cut by 6 bases and J by 5 bases, with 17 bases left in between. From germline, CDR1 is ENHRY and CDR2 SYGVKD. CDR3 sequence: CAIRAPRVNDEQYF. The CDR3, as DNA: TGTGCCATCAGGGCTCCCAGGGTTAACGACGAGCAGTACTTC.

The CDR3 reads CASSIGRGQRNPTGNTIYF. CDR3 DNA: TGTGCCAGTAGTATAGGTCGTGGACAGAGAAACCCCACCGGAAACACCATATATTTT. The chain has TRBV19 and TRBJ1-3, with D tentatively TRBD1 (6 bases). This CDR3 comprises 19 residues. V was trimmed by 1 base and J by 4 bases, leaving 23 bases between them. CDR1 and CDR2 from the germline V gene are LNHDA and SQIVND (reference sequence).

This clone was counted only a few times. The same CDR3 can be traced to other DNA sequences in this sample. The chain carries TRBV9 and TRBJ1-3; D not resolved. The germline CDR1 and CDR2 sequences are SGDLS and YYNGEE. This CDR3 has 13 amino acids. V lost 2 bases, J lost 1 base, and 4 bases lay in between. The CDR3 protein is CASSVLSGNTIYF. In nucleotides, the CDR3 is TGTGCCAGCAGCGTCCTGTCTGGAAACACCATATATTTT. Full variable domain (rest looked up from reference TRBV9 and TRBJ1-3): DSGVTQTPKHLITATGQRVTLRCSPRSGDLSVYWYQQSLDQGLQFLIQYYNGEERAKGNILERFSAQQFPDLHSELNLSSLELGDSALYFCASSVLSGNTIYFGEGSWLTVV.

The chain has TRBV25-1 and TRBJ1-2; D is unclear. Germline-derived CDR1 and CDR2 are MGHDK and SYGVNS. Trimming pared 5 bases from V and 2 bases from J, leaving 3 bases between. This CDR3 comprises 11 residues. The DNA for the CDR3 is TGTGCCAGCAGTCTCAACTATGGCTACACCTTC. This encodes CASSLNYGYTF.